These 11 T cell receptor beta chains originate from one sample sequenced in a study of T cells in Graves' hyperthyroidism and ophthalmopathy (dated by TCRdb to the late 2010s). Library preparation used multiplex PCR. Sequencing relied on an Illumina HiSeq 2000. The TCR beta CDR3 regions were amplified from RNA transcripts. The first round of RT-PCR for the TCR CDR3 was performed with the HTBI primer set and the Qiagen OneStep RT-PCR kit. The public sequencing data were trimmed at Q25 with fastp and processed into clonotypes with MiXCR by TCRdb, which kept only in-frame beta chains. Records with the same CDR3 protein are collapsed into one entry carrying the most frequent genes and DNA. The sample table shows more than 150,000 distinct CDR3 sequences, and approximately 17% are seen once. Jointly, the top ten make up roughly 29% of the sample. Input material: blood. Every receptor here comes from a woman aged 45 to 65 with Graves' hyperthyroidism.

The rearrangement links TRBV2 to TRBJ1-4; D possibly corresponds to TRBD1 (5 bases). This CDR3 comprises 13 residues. From germline, CDR1 is SNHLY and CDR2 FYNNEI. With 6 bases removed from V and 6 bases from J, the gap between germline ends came to 11 bases. The CDR3 reads CASRAGTDEKLFF. For the CDR3, the DNA is TGTGCCAGCAGAGCCGGGACCGATGAAAAACTGTTTTTT.

In this sample, this clonotype turned up many times. The chain is built from TRBV29-1 and TRBJ2-1; D gene unclear. V dropped 4 bases and J dropped 8 bases, with 9 bases sitting between them. The CDR3 consists of 11 residues. Germline V gene lookup returns CDR1 SQVTM and CDR2 ANQGSEA. The CDR3 region has the DNA TGCAGCGTTGCGGATTTTGATGAGCAGTTCTTC. Residues: CSVADFDEQFF.

With regard to this clonotype: A much larger clone sits a single nucleotide away, making a read error possible. The chain combines TRBV19 with TRBJ1-1, with a possible D match to TRBD1 (5 bases). Germline CDR1 reads LNHDA; CDR2 reads SQIVND (reference sequence). The CDR3 consists of 16 residues. CDR3 sequence (DNA): TGTGCCAGTAGTCCCCTGGGGGTATATAAGAACACTGAAGCTTTTTTT. Its protein is CASSPLGVYKNTEAFF.

This clonotype was counted ten times or more. The rearrangement links TRBV9 to TRBJ2-1; D ambiguous. CDR1 and CDR2 (germline): SGDLS, YYNGEE. V lost 0 bases, J lost 7 bases, and 5 bases lay in between. The CDR3 is made up of 12 amino acids. CDR3 in amino acids: CASSVAGNEQFF. For the CDR3, the DNA is TGTGCCAGCAGCGTAGCGGGTAATGAGCAGTTCTTC.

The chain carries TRBV2 and TRBJ2-7; 14 nucleotides align to TRBD2. The CDR3 is made up of 15 amino acids. Germline V lookup: CDR1 SNHLY, CDR2 FYNNEI. The J segment lost 4 bases and the V segment lost 5 bases, leaving 4 bases of the junction unmatched. CDR3 region: CASSYGLAGGYEQYF. In DNA, the CDR3 is TGTGCCAGCAGTTACGGACTAGCGGGGGGATACGAGCAGTACTTC.

This clonotype was picked up many times. J is TRBJ2-7 and V is TRBV2; 10 positions agree with TRBD1. V was pared by 6 bases and J by 5 bases, with 10 bases of the junction left unmatched. The CDR3 runs to 15 residues. Germline V gene sequence: CDR1 SNHLY, CDR2 FYNNEI. In DNA, the CDR3 is TGTGCCAGCAGGGGCGGACAGGGGGGTTGGGACGAGCAGTACTTC. Protein: CASRGGQGGWDEQYF.

In this sample, this clonotype turned up many times. J is TRBJ1-2 and V is TRBV19; a possible D gene is TRBD1 (5 bases). Trimming removed 5 bases from V and 6 bases from J, with 10 bases in between. The CDR3 runs 12 residues. Germline CDR1 and CDR2: LNHDA and SQIVND (reference sequence). DNA of the CDR3: TGTGCCAGTAGTTTAGGGACGAATGGCTACACCTTC. Its translation is CASSLGTNGYTF.

This clonotype showed up many times. V is TRBV9 and J is TRBJ2-1, with D uncertain. This CDR3 contains 16 residues. Germline CDR1 reads SGDLS; CDR2 reads YYNGEE. V lost 1 base, J lost 0 bases, and 11 bases lay in between. The CDR3, as DNA: TGTGCCAGCAGCGTAAACCCGACCCCCTCCTACAATGAGCAGTTCTTC. Protein sequence: CASSVNPTPSYNEQFF.

The chain combines TRBV19 with TRBJ1-1; D is possibly TRBD1 (6 bases). The V gene lost 7 bases and the J gene lost 6 bases, with 18 bases spanning the gap. CDR3 size: 14 residues. Germline CDR1 is LNHDA and CDR2 is SQIVND (reference sequence). The DNA for the CDR3 is TGTGCCAGTATGGGGGCGGAATTTGTTGCTGAAGCTTTCTTT. This gives the protein CASMGAEFVAEAFF.

The V gene is TRBV11-2, the J gene TRBJ2-3, with 15 bases fitting TRBD2. Trimming removed 4 bases from V and 5 bases from J; junction bases left unmatched: 1. The V gene's germline CDR1 is SGHAT and CDR2 FQNNGV. There are 15 residues in the CDR3. CDR3 sequence (DNA): TGTGCCAGCAGCTGGACTAGCGGGGGGGTAGATACGCAGTATTTT. Translation: CASSWTSGGVDTQYF.

This clonotype was detected many times. This chain links TRBV9 with TRBJ2-5; 9 nucleotides line up with TRBD2. Germline trimming cut 0 bases from V and 2 bases from J; bases unmatched to any gene: 11. This CDR3 spans 18 amino acids. The V gene's germline CDR1 is SGDLS and CDR2 YYNGEE. CDR3 bases: TGTGCCAGCAGCGTAGGAGTTAGCGGGGGACTCCTACAAGAGACCCAGTACTTC. Amino acids: CASSVGVSGGLLQETQYF. The full variable domain, with the rest looked up from reference TRBV9 and TRBJ2-5, is DSGVTQTPKHLITATGQRVTLRCSPRSGDLSVYWYQQSLDQGLQFLIQYYNGEERAKGNILERFSAQQFPDLHSELNLSSLELGDSALYFCASSVGVSGGLLQETQYFGPGTRLLVL.